What follows are 22 T cell receptor beta chains derived from one specimen sequenced in a study of identical twins. TCRdb analysed the 5' RACE reads with MiXCR anew, one entry per CDR3 protein. This sample carries 1.5 million to 2 million distinct CDR3 sequences, 32% of them seen once, and the ten largest clones take 0.27%. The specimen was cord blood. These receptors were obtained from a newborn girl in good health.

This clonotype has a single count. This chain uses TRBV10-3 with TRBJ2-1; TRBD2 aligns across 12 bases. V shed 8 bases and J 1 base; nucleotides not matched to a gene: 6. The CDR3 is 16 amino acids. The germline V gene has CDR1 ENHRY and CDR2 SYGVKD. The CDR3 loop is CAIGPSGRGSYNEQFF. CDR3 DNA: TGTGCCATCGGGCCTAGCGGGAGGGGGTCCTACAATGAGCAGTTCTTC.

The V and J genes are TRBV6-5 and TRBJ2-3, with TRBD1 matching over 9 bases. J gave up 5 bases and V 4 bases, and 4 bases lay outside the gene matches. Germline V gene sequence: CDR1 MNHEY, CDR2 SVGAGI. The CDR3 has 14 residues. Here the CDR3 DNA reads TGTGCCAGCAGTTGGGGACAGGGCGGAGATACGCAGTATTTT. This encodes CASSWGQGGDTQYF.

This clonotype was seen at least ten times. This chain connects TRBV28 to TRBJ2-7; D gene uncertain. Trimming left V 2 bases short and J 3 bases short, with 8 bases between. The CDR3 is 13 residues long. Germline V gene data show CDR1 as MDHEN and CDR2 as SYDVKM. CDR3 nucleotides: TGTGCCAGCAGTTTACGGACCCACTACGAGCAGTACTTC. It specifies CASSLRTHYEQYF.

The chain is built from TRBV10-3 and TRBJ2-1; TRBD2 matches at 9 bases. This CDR3 comprises 15 residues. V shed 2 bases and J 6 bases; nucleotides not matched to a gene: 5. Germline V gene data show CDR1 as ENHRY and CDR2 as SYGVKD. CDR3 in DNA: TGTGCCATCAGTGAGATGGTAGCGGGAGTCAATGAGCAGTTCTTC. It translates to CAISEMVAGVNEQFF.

This clonotype was detected only a few times. This chain joins TRBV25-1 and TRBJ2-7; 9 positions match TRBD1. Trimming at V came to 4 bases and at J to 2 bases, leaving 6 bases not matched to a gene. Per germline, CDR1 MGHDK and CDR2 SYGVNS. CDR3 length: 15 residues. The CDR3 coding sequence is TGTGCCAGCAGTGGTGGGACAGGGTTAGCCTACGAGCAGTACTTC. Its translation: CASSGGTGLAYEQYF.

The chain has TRBV14 and TRBJ2-1; D is unresolved. Germline CDR1 is SGHDN and CDR2 is FVKESK. The CDR3 contains 14 residues. The ends were cut back, 2 bases at V and 5 bases at J, with 10 bases in the middle. The CDR3 DNA is TGTGCCAGCAGCCAACAAAGGGTCCACAATGAGCAGTTCTTC. Its translation is CASSQQRVHNEQFF. Together with reference TRBV14 and TRBJ2-1, the CDR3 gives the full variable domain: EAGVTQFPSHSVIEKGQTVTLRCDPISGHDNLYWYRRVMGKEIKFLLHFVKESKQDESGMPNNRFLAERTGGTYSTLKVQPAELEDSGVYFCASSQQRVHNEQFFGPGTRLTVL.

The V gene is TRBV2, the J gene TRBJ1-2, with TRBD1 as a possible D gene (5 bases). V was cut by 7 bases and J by 4 bases, with 10 bases left in between. Per the germline V gene, CDR1 is SNHLY and CDR2 is FYNNEI. CDR3 length equals 12 residues. CDR3 sequence reads: CASKEGSYGYTF. CDR3 sequence (DNA): TGTGCCAGCAAGGAGGGGAGCTATGGCTACACCTTC.

The rearrangement uses TRBV25-1 and TRBJ2-7, with D possibly matching TRBD1 (6 bases). The CDR3 extends over 17 amino acids. Germline-derived CDR1 and CDR2 are MGHDK and SYGVNS. Trimming shortened V by 2 bases and J by 0 bases, and 17 bases separated the two germline ends. CDR3 sequence: CASSEGVRQETSYEQYF. In nucleotides, the CDR3 is TGTGCCAGCAGTGAAGGGGTGCGACAGGAAACCTCCTACGAGCAGTACTTC.

Note on this clonotype: The junction departs from the called germline gene at one end, perhaps through a read error. The rearrangement joins TRBV10-3 to TRBJ2-3; tentatively, D is TRBD1 (5 bases). The CDR3 contains 17 residues. The V gene's germline CDR1 is ENHRY and CDR2 SYGVKD. The CDR3 region is CAIGDPRQGSPTDTQYF. The CDR3 DNA sequence: TGTGCCATCGGTGACCCTCGGCAGGGAAGCCCCACAGATACGCAGTATTTT.

V and J are TRBV20-1 and TRBJ1-5, with 7 bases lining up with TRBD1. This CDR3 is 14 amino acids long. Germline V lookup: CDR1 DFQATT, CDR2 SNEGSKA (reference sequence). J lost 4 bases, V lost 2 bases, and 5 bases had no gene match. This CDR3 is CSARWGQFNQPQHF. As DNA, the CDR3 is TGCAGTGCTAGATGGGGACAGTTTAATCAGCCCCAGCATTTT.

V gene TRBV7-9 combines with J gene TRBJ2-7; D uncertain. The V and J ends lost 5 bases and 7 bases respectively, with 18 bases between them. Germline assignment: CDR1 SEHNR and CDR2 FQNEAQ (reference sequence). The CDR3 length is 14 residues. CDR3 nucleotides: TGTGCCAGCAGCCAGCAGAGCTCCTACAATGAGCAGTACTTC. Protein product: CASSQQSSYNEQYF.

This chain links TRBV7-9 with TRBJ1-1, with a weak D call TRBD1 (6 bases). The CDR3 spans 13 residues. V dropped 5 bases and J dropped 4 bases, with 11 bases sitting between them. Per germline, CDR1 SEHNR and CDR2 FQNEAQ (reference sequence). In DNA, the CDR3 is TGTGCCAGCAGCCCCGTGGGGGCCACTGAAGCTTTCTTT. Translating it yields CASSPVGATEAFF. The variable domain in full, with the rest retrieved from reference TRBV7-9 and TRBJ1-1, is DTGVSQNPRHKITKRGQNVTFRCDPISEHNRLYWYRQTLGQGPEFLTYFQNEAQLEKSRLLSDRFSAERPKGSFSTLEIQRTEQGDSAMYLCASSPVGATEAFFGQGTRLTVV.

In regard to this clonotype: The junction does not match germline at one end; this may be a read error. This chain links TRBV3-1 with TRBJ2-4; 12 nucleotides line up with TRBD2. Per the germline V gene, CDR1 is LGHDT and CDR2 is YNNKEL (reference sequence). The CDR3 is 18 residues long. The CDR3 nucleotides are TGTGCCAGAAGCCTCCTAGCGGGGGGGTCCTTAGCCAAAAACATTCAGTACTTC. This translates into CARSLLAGGSLAKNIQYF.

This clonotype showed up just a few times. The rearrangement uses TRBV28 and TRBJ1-2; 10 positions match TRBD1. Germline-derived CDR1 and CDR2 are MDHEN and SYDVKM. The CDR3 contains 16 residues. J was trimmed by 4 bases and V by 7 bases; bases with no gene match: 12. CDR3 coding DNA: TGTGCCAGCACCCTCAGGGGGACAGGGGAGGCCTATGGCTACACCTTC. It specifies CASTLRGTGEAYGYTF.

The genes are TRBV30 and TRBJ1-4; 9 bases are shared with TRBD1. V gave up 0 bases and J gave up 5 bases; unmatched junction bases: 7. The CDR3 is made up of 16 amino acids. Germline lookup yields CDR1 GTSNPN and CDR2 SVGIG (reference sequence). For the CDR3, the DNA is TGTGCCTGGAGTGTAGGGACAGGGTCGTTAAATGAAAAACTGTTTTTT. This codes for CAWSVGTGSLNEKLFF.

The rearrangement uses TRBV28 and TRBJ2-7, with a weak D call TRBD1 (6 bases). Trimming stripped 7 bases from V and 3 bases from J, with 16 bases between. CDR3 length equals 14 residues. Germline V lookup: CDR1 MDHEN, CDR2 SYDVKM. This CDR3 is CASTQQGSLYEQYF. In nucleotides, the CDR3 is TGTGCCAGCACACAACAGGGTTCGCTCTACGAGCAGTACTTC.

This clonotype was detected a few times. The chain has TRBV28 and TRBJ2-1; tentative D call: TRBD1 (5 bases). In germline, CDR1 is MDHEN, CDR2 SYDVKM. The CDR3 is made up of 14 amino acids. V lost 7 bases and J lost 3, with 13 bases in between. CDR3 amino acids: CASIPRGYYNEQFF. CDR3 DNA: TGTGCCAGCATCCCAAGGGGCTACTACAATGAGCAGTTCTTC. The full variable domain, completed using reference TRBV28 and TRBJ2-1, is DVKVTQSSRYLVKRTGEKVFLECVQDMDHENMFWYRQDPGLGLRLIYFSYDVKMKEKGDIPEGYSVSREKKERFSLILESASTNQTSMYLCASIPRGYYNEQFFGPGTRLTVL.

The rearrangement joins TRBV12-3 or TRBV12-4 to TRBJ2-3, with D perhaps assigned TRBD1 or TRBD2 (7 bases each). The CDR3 runs to 16 residues. V lost 6 bases to trimming and J lost 4 bases, with 20 bases between them. CDR3 bases: TGTGCCAGCAGCCCTCCAGGGGGAGGGAGCGCAGATACGCAGTATTTT. Protein sequence: CASSPPGGGSADTQYF.

This clonotype has more than one count but fewer than ten. The rearrangement joins TRBV10-3 to TRBJ1-2, with D possibly being TRBD1 (5 bases). The length of the CDR3 is 16 residues. The V gene's germline CDR1 is ENHRY and CDR2 SYGVKD. Deletions cut 2 bases from V and 2 bases from J, with 15 bases between. The DNA for the CDR3 is TGTGCCATCAGTGAGCCCGACAGAGGGGCCAACTATGGCTACACCTTC. It is translated as CAISEPDRGANYGYTF.

This clonotype was observed a few times. The junction differs from germline at one of its ends, possibly a read error. The rearrangement links TRBV27 to TRBJ1-4, with D tentatively TRBD1 (5 bases). Germline CDR1 MNHEY, CDR2 SMNVEV (reference sequence). This CDR3 is 16 amino acids long. CDR3 nucleotides: TGTGCCAGCAGTTTGGGGGACTGGCCAACTAATGAAAGACTGTTTTTT. Translation gives CASSLGDWPTNERLFF.

This clonotype was seen many times. The chain links TRBV9 to TRBJ2-1; TRBD2 aligns across 10 bases. The trim removed 4 bases at V and 4 bases at J, leaving 5 bases unmatched. CDR3 length: 15 residues. The germline gives CDR1 SGDLS, CDR2 YYNGEE. In DNA form, the CDR3 reads TGTGCCAGCAGCCCCGAGACTAGCGGGTACAATGAGCAGTTCTTC. Protein sequence: CASSPETSGYNEQFF.

The rearrangement joins TRBV19 to TRBJ1-6; D uncertain. This CDR3 has 14 residues. The V gene's germline CDR1 is LNHDA and CDR2 SQIVND (reference sequence). V was clipped by 5 bases and J by 5 bases, with 10 bases between them. CDR3 loop: CASSQSRNNSPLHF. As DNA, the CDR3 is TGTGCCAGTAGTCAATCAAGGAATAATTCACCCCTCCACTTT. Drawing the rest from reference TRBV19 and TRBJ1-6, the complete variable domain is DGGITQSPKYLFRKEGQNVTLSCEQNLNHDAMYWYRQDPGQGLRLIYYSQIVNDFQKGDIAEGYSVSREKKESFPLTVTSAQKNPTAFYLCASSQSRNNSPLHFGNGTRLTVT.